Below are 14 T cell receptor beta chains sequenced from a single sample in a study of graft-versus-host responses after intestinal transplantation (dated by TCRdb to 2020 to 2023). The meaning of the sample's time point label: cells obtained before transplantation from donor or recipient. The method was the immunoSEQ multiplex PCR assay. In TCRdb, the immuneACCESS table is reduced to in-frame sequences with V and J assigned. These tables do not hold every clone; where another copy was compared, an unresolved V gene accounts for under half, and the others remain unexplained. The sample data list just over 40,000 clones, and about 95% of these were observed just once. The ten largest account for approximately 0.53% of the sample. Which antigens these TCRs recognize remains unknown. The material was unstimulated CD8+ T cells sorted from spleen or lymph node cells, obtained before transplant. Receptors were obtained from a human donor who was the organ donor for an intestinal transplant.

The chain has TRBV7-9 and TRBJ2-3, with D maybe TRBD1 (5 bases). V was cut by 5 bases and J by 9 bases, with 15 bases left in between. The CDR3 covers 13 residues. Germline-derived CDR1 and CDR2 are SEHNR and FQNEAQ (reference sequence). The CDR3 sequence: CASSPTLQVTQYF. DNA for the CDR3: TGTGCCAGCAGCCCTACACTACAGGTAACGCAGTATTTT.

This chain joins TRBV19 and TRBJ2-3; D might be TRBD2 (6 bases). Trimming cost V 0 bases and J 1 base, with 8 bases left between them. Germline CDR1 is LNHDA and CDR2 is SQIVND (reference sequence). The CDR3 has 15 amino acids. CDR3 nucleotides: TGTGCCAGTAGTATAGAATGGGGGGGCACAGATACGCAGTATTTT. Its protein product is CASSIEWGGTDTQYF.

The table lists this clone with a count of one. The rearrangement joins TRBV4-3 to TRBJ2-1; D remains ambiguous. Germline CDR1 and CDR2: LGHNA and YSLEER. Trimming stripped 0 bases from V and 4 bases from J, with 10 bases between. This CDR3 region has 15 residues. CDR3 protein: CASSQDRSIYNEQFF. The DNA of the CDR3 is TGCGCCAGCAGCCAAGATAGATCGATATACAATGAGCAGTTCTTC.

The chain links TRBV4-1 to TRBJ2-1; no clear D gene. From germline, CDR1 is MGHRA and CDR2 YSYEKL. The CDR3 covers 15 residues. V was shortened by 0 bases and J by 3 bases, with 9 bases between the two germline ends. CDR3 protein: CASSQESRGYNEQFF. CDR3 sequence (DNA): TGCGCCAGCAGCCAAGAGTCTCGTGGCTACAATGAGCAGTTCTTC.

This chain uses TRBV11-2 with TRBJ1-6, with a tentative D call TRBD1 (6 bases). Trimming removed 5 bases from V and 11 bases from J, with 13 bases in between. Germline CDR1 SGHAT, CDR2 FQNNGV. CDR3 size: 13 residues. The CDR3 DNA sequence: TGTGCCAGCAGCACGGGACAAACAACACCCCTCCACTTT. Translated: CASSTGQTTPLHF.

This clone was seen once. The J gene is TRBJ1-3, the V gene TRBV5-6; D gene uncertain. CDR3 length: 13 residues. V was cut by 10 bases and J by 4 bases, with 15 bases left in between. Germline CDR1 reads SGHDT; CDR2 reads YYEEEE. CDR3 bases: TGTGCCTCTCACCCCTGGGGAGGAAACACCATATATTTT. Translated, it gives CASHPWGGNTIYF. Together with reference TRBV5-6 and TRBJ1-3, the CDR3 gives the full variable domain: DAGVTQSPTHLIKTRGQQVTLRCSPKSGHDTVSWYQQALGQGPQFIFQYYEEEERQRGNFPDRFSGHQFPNYSSELNVNALLLGDSALYLCASHPWGGNTIYFGEGSWLTVV.

The V gene is TRBV29-1, the J gene TRBJ2-1; 7 bases match TRBD1. Unmatched junction bases numbered 11, after V lost 6 bases and J lost 6 bases. CDR1 and CDR2 (germline): SQVTM, ANQGSEA. The CDR3 spans 14 residues. The CDR3 DNA is TGCAGCGTACCGGACAGGAAAGCCTTCAATGAGCAGTTCTTC. This codes for CSVPDRKAFNEQFF.

The genes are TRBV5-4 and TRBJ2-7, with TRBD1 matching 10 bases. This CDR3 spans 13 amino acids. Germline CDR1 and CDR2: SGHNT and YYREEE (reference sequence). V was clipped by 3 bases and J by 3 bases; unmatched bases: 0. The CDR3 nucleotides read TGTGCCAGCAGCTGGACAGGGGGCTACGAGCAGTACTTC. Protein product: CASSWTGGYEQYF.

The chain employs TRBV6-5 and TRBJ1-1, with TRBD1 as a possible D gene (5 bases). The V end was cut by 5 bases, the J end by 0 bases, with 13 bases between. Germline CDR1 reads MNHEY; CDR2 reads SVGAGI. The CDR3 totals 15 residues. The chain's CDR3 is CASSHRTYLNTEAFF. CDR3 in DNA: TGTGCCAGCAGTCACCGGACATACCTGAACACTGAAGCTTTCTTT.

The rearrangement joins TRBV10-2 to TRBJ1-2; TRBD1 matches at 8 bases. This CDR3 has 15 amino acids. Germline V lookup: CDR1 WSHSY, CDR2 SAAADI. V lost 2 bases and J lost 4; bases outside the gene matches: 6. CDR3 loop: CASSELAGGGYGYTF. DNA for the CDR3: TGCGCCAGCAGTGAGCTGGCAGGGGGCGGCTATGGCTACACCTTC.

The J gene is TRBJ2-5, the V gene TRBV2; D is ambiguous. With 10 bases removed from V and 2 bases from J, the gap between germline ends came to 14 bases. Germline V gives CDR1 SNHLY, CDR2 FYNNEI. There are 13 residues in the CDR3. The CDR3 nucleotides read TGTGCCATCCAGATCGAACAACAAGAGACCCAGTACTTC. This sequence encodes CAIQIEQQETQYF.

This chain joins TRBV29-1 and TRBJ2-4; TRBD1 or TRBD2 may be the D gene (5 bases each). CDR1 and CDR2 (germline): SQVTM, ANQGSEA. Trimming pared 3 bases from V and 1 base from J, leaving 10 bases between. The CDR3 sequence is 14 residues long. The CDR3 loop reads CSVEVEGAKNIQYF. Written as DNA, the CDR3 is TGCAGCGTTGAGGTCGAGGGGGCCAAAAACATTCAGTACTTC. The full variable domain, in which reference TRBV29-1 and TRBJ2-4 provide the parts outside the CDR3, is SAVISQKPSRDICQRGTSLTIQCQVDSQVTMMFWYRQQPGQSLTLIATANQGSEATYESGFVIDKFPISRPNLTFSTLTVSNMSPEDSSIYLCSVEVEGAKNIQYFGAGTRLSVL.

The CDR3 region is CATNSGGGEKLFF. The DNA of the CDR3 is TGTGCCACCAACTCAGGAGGTGGTGAAAAACTGTTTTTT. The chain has TRBV15 and TRBJ1-4; D is undetermined. V lost 7 bases and J lost 7, with 13 bases in between. Germline CDR1 LNHNV, CDR2 YYDKDF (reference sequence). CDR3 size: 13 residues.

CDR3 coding DNA: TGCGCCAGCAGCTTGGGGCAGGGCCAAGCAGAATACGAGCAGTACTTC. Protein product: CASSLGQGQAEYEQYF. This chain connects TRBV5-1 to TRBJ2-7; D is perhaps TRBD1 (5 bases). The V gene lost 0 bases and the J gene lost 4 bases, with 17 bases spanning the gap. This CDR3 spans 16 amino acids. Germline V gives CDR1 SGHRS, CDR2 YFSETQ.